The TCR beta chain under discussion was sequenced for a study of blood T cell repertoires in COVID-19 (dated by TCRdb to about 2020). In terms of the full investigation: Samples covering the acute and convalescent phases of COVID-19 were provided by collaborators in the United States, Italy and Spain. The material from the prospective study consisted of cDNA or gDNA derived from T cells, B-cell-depleted T cells, or PBMCs. The dataset comprised deeply sampled blood TCRbeta repertoires from subjects exposed to, actively infected with, or recovered from COVID-19. The repertoires were released in a freely available public database intended as a resource for research on the immune response to SARS-CoV-2. Samples were obtained from the ongoing ImmuneRACE study (first 160 participants) and from about 1,300 subjects provided by 6 global collaborators. A de-identified subject ID, COVID-19 status, age in years and sex were almost always included in the sample metadata. Where available, HLA class I and class II types were obtained from metadata supplied by the sample provider rather than from assay-based typing.

To note about this clone: This clone's antigen is unknown. Base qualities are not at hand, and no much larger clone is one base apart.

The junction shows trimming of 4 bases on V and 3 bases on J, and the gene matches do not reach 6 bases of it. The germline V gene yields SGDLS for CDR1 and YYNGEE for CDR2. Reading from cysteine to phenylalanine, the CDR3 counts 14 amino acids. Left in the record is the CDR3 DNA by itself, 42 bases read in frame from the first base. Samples from volunteer blood donors who had recovered from COVID-19 were contributed by a second Seattle source. The collaborating institutions used their own protocols to collect whole blood in K2EDTA tubes. For TCRbeta analysis, collaborators shipped samples in one of three forms: frozen whole blood, isolated PBMCs, or DNA extracted from either of those sample types. The immunoSEQ Assay, a bias-controlled multiplex PCR, was used to amplify TCRbeta CDR3 regions from genomic DNA. On the study's bioinformatics: The number of nucleated cells in each sample was estimated from the amplification of reference gene primers within the assay. Sequence reads were collapsed and filtered to measure the absolute abundance of every unique TCRbeta CDR3 rearrangement. For each sample, productive Simpson clonality was calculated as the square root of Simpson's diversity index across productive rearrangements. This immuneACCESS table, as held by TCRdb, lists in-frame sequences with V and J called but not all clones. Of the missing ones, under half trace to an unresolved V gene in checked studies; the others have no known cause. D and trimming come from the DNA, and the V and J calls and clone size come from that table. A total of around 240,000 clones appear in this sample, 70% to 90% of them only once. The ten most abundant clones make up roughly 3% of the sample.

General study outcomes and caveats: Clinical and demographic metadata were provided uncurated, with the amount varying by source and participant.

The chain is made from TRBV9 and TRBJ2-7, and TRBD1 matches 8 of the central bases. The clonotype originates from a woman younger than 45 who had recovered from COVID-19. The sequenced material came from peripheral blood. The nucleotide sequence reads as follows: TGTGCCAGCAGCATCGGGACAGGACTCTACGAGCAGTACTTC. Its coded protein is CASSIGTGLYEQYF.